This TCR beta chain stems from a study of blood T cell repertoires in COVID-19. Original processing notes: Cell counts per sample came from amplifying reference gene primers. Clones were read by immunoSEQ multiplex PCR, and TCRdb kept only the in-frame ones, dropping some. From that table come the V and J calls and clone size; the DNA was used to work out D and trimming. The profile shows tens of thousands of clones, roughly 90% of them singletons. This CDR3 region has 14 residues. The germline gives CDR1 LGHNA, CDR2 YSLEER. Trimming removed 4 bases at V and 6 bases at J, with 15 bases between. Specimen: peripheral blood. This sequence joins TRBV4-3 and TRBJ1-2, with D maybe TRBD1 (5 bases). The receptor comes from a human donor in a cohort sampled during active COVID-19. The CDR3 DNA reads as TGCGCCAGCAGCCTTTGGGGACTTGAACATGGCTACACCTTC. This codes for CASSLWGLEHGYTF.